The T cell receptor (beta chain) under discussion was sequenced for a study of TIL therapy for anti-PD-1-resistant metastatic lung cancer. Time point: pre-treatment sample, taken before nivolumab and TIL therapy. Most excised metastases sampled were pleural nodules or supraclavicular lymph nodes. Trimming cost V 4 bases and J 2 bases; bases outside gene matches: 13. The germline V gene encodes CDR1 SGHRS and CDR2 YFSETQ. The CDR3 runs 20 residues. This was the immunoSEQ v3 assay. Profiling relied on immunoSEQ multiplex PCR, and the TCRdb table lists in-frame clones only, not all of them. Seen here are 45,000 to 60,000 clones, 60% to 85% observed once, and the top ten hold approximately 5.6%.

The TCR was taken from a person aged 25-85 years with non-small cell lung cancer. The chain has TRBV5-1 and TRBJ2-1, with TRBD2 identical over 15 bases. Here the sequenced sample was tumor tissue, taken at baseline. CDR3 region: CASSTPGLAGGKVAYNEQFF. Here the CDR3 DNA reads TGCGCCAGCAGCACCCCGGGACTAGCGGGAGGAAAGGTGGCCTACAATGAGCAGTTCTTC.